The 19 T cell receptor beta chains reported below all come from one sample, sequenced in a study of blood T cell repertoires in COVID-19. Libraries were prepared by immunoSEQ multiplex PCR; TCRdb keeps only in-frame clonotypes and omits some of them. This table has around 250,000 clones, 75% to 90% appearing once. Sequenced material: peripheral blood. Receptors were obtained from a woman aged 40 to 50 who had recovered from COVID-19.

In its sample, this clone was seen a few times. The rearrangement joins TRBV14 to TRBJ2-3, with 12 bases lining up with TRBD2. Germline CDR1 SGHDN, CDR2 FVKESK. The CDR3 covers 16 residues. V lost 4 bases, J lost 10 bases, and 12 bases stayed unmatched. CDR3 sequence reads: CASSPRTSGDLGAQYF. Here the CDR3 DNA reads TGTGCCAGCAGCCCTCGGACTAGCGGGGACCTGGGAGCGCAGTATTTT.

The chain links TRBV15 to TRBJ2-5; the D gene is possibly TRBD1 (8 bases). V lost 0 bases to trimming and J lost 4 bases, with 15 bases between them. CDR1 and CDR2 from the germline V gene are LNHNV and YYDKDF (reference sequence). The CDR3 runs 16 residues. CDR3 sequence reads: CATSRDPGGGGETQYF. The DNA for the CDR3 is TGTGCCACCAGCAGAGATCCAGGGGGCGGGGGAGAGACCCAGTACTTC.

The genes are TRBV7-7 and TRBJ1-4; TRBD1 aligns across 9 bases. CDR1 SSHAT and CDR2 FNYEAQ come from the germline V gene (reference sequence). The CDR3 has 15 residues. V trimming: 6 bases; J trimming: 8 bases; junction bases outside the gene matches: 10. As DNA, the CDR3 is TGTGCCAGCAGTCCTTCACAGGGGGCGTTAGAAAAACTGTTTTTT. Amino acids: CASSPSQGALEKLFF.

This chain joins TRBV3-1 (or the pseudogene TRBV3-2) and TRBJ1-4; possible D gene TRBD1, 5 bases. Trimming shortened V by 7 bases and J by 3 bases, and 15 bases separated the two germline ends. CDR3 length equals 15 residues. Germline loops: CDR1 LGHDT, CDR2 YNNKEL (reference sequence). The CDR3 sequence is CASNRGGLSNEKLFF. CDR3 nucleotide sequence: TGTGCCAGCAATCGGGGGGGATTGTCTAATGAAAAACTGTTTTTT.

V usage is TRBV9 and J usage is TRBJ2-1; 9 nucleotides line up with TRBD2. The length of the CDR3 is 18 residues. Per the germline V gene, CDR1 is SGDLS and CDR2 is YYNGEE. J lost 4 bases, V lost 0 bases, and 11 bases had no gene match. The DNA of the CDR3 is TGTGCCAGCAGCGTAGGGGTATGGACTAGCGTTCTATACAATGAGCAGTTCTTC. Protein: CASSVGVWTSVLYNEQFF.

This chain links TRBV5-3 with TRBJ2-7, with 8 nucleotides matching TRBD2. TRBV5-3 belongs to the ORF category, with a function that is uncertain. V lost 0 bases and J lost 6; bases outside the gene matches: 8. The CDR3 runs to 15 residues. The CDR3 DNA reads as TGTGCCAGAAGCTTGGGTTGGGTAGCGGGATGCGAGCAGTACGTC. Its protein product is CARSLGWVAGCEQYV.

The chain couples TRBV30 to TRBJ2-7, with 9 nucleotides matching TRBD1. The germline V gene has CDR1 GTSNPN and CDR2 SVGIG (reference sequence). V was pared by 2 bases and J by 4 bases, with 6 bases of the junction left unmatched. CDR3 length equals 14 residues. CDR3 DNA sequence: TGTGCCTGGAGTACCGGGACAGGGAGTTACGAGCAGTACGTC. Encoded protein: CAWSTGTGSYEQYV.

The chain uses TRBV11-3 and TRBJ2-3, with TRBD1 as a possible D gene (5 bases). V shed 1 base and J shed 3 bases, with 11 bases lying between them. Germline V gene lookup returns CDR1 SGHNT and CDR2 YENEEA. This CDR3 comprises 15 residues. CDR3 in amino acids: CASSLASPGTDTQYF. For the CDR3, the DNA is TGTGCCAGCAGCTTAGCCTCCCCAGGGACAGATACGCAGTATTTT.

The chain has TRBV18 and TRBJ2-7, with D tentatively TRBD2 (6 bases). V was cut by 4 bases and J by 1 base, with 8 bases left in between. This CDR3 is built from 13 residues. Germline V gives CDR1 KGHSH, CDR2 LQKENI. The CDR3 region is CASSRDFSYEQYV. The DNA for the CDR3 is TGTGCCAGCTCACGGGACTTTTCCTACGAGCAGTACGTC.

The rearrangement uses TRBV27 and TRBJ1-3, with TRBD1 matching over 9 bases. There are 16 residues in the CDR3. V was pared by 8 bases and J by 0 bases, with 8 bases of the junction left unmatched. CDR1 MNHEY and CDR2 SMNVEV come from the germline V gene (reference sequence). CDR3 sequence reads: CASRRTGDSSGNTIYF. In nucleotides, the CDR3 is TGTGCCAGCCGGAGGACAGGGGACAGCTCTGGAAACACCATATATTTT.

This clone was counted between two and nine times. The chain's CDR3 is CASSLFSESEQYV. DNA for the CDR3: TGTGCCAGCAGTTTATTTTCGGAGTCCGAGCAGTACGTC. The chain combines TRBV28 with TRBJ2-7; D remains unclear. V lost 1 base to trimming and J lost 6 bases, with 10 bases between them. Germline V gene lookup returns CDR1 MDHEN and CDR2 SYDVKM. The CDR3 loop spans 13 amino acids.

V is TRBV5-1 and J is TRBJ2-5; 10 nucleotides agree with TRBD2. V dropped 2 bases and J dropped 5; count of bases not matched to a gene: 3. The CDR3 totals 14 residues. The germline CDR1 and CDR2 sequences are SGHRS and YFSETQ. CDR3 nucleotides: TGCGCCAGCAGCTTAGCGGGGGGGCCTGAGACCCAGTACTTC. Translated: CASSLAGGPETQYF.

CDR3 amino acids: CASSPRTSGSYNEQFF. CDR3 DNA: TGTGCCAGCAGCCCACGGACTAGCGGCTCCTACAATGAGCAGTTCTTC. J is TRBJ2-1 and V is TRBV11-3, with TRBD2 identical over 10 bases. The CDR3 is made up of 16 amino acids. CDR1 and CDR2 (germline): SGHNT, YENEEA. The junction had 4 bases not matched to a gene; V was cut back by 5 bases and J by 0 bases.

The chain joins TRBV19 to TRBJ2-1; 7 bases fit TRBD1. The CDR3 totals 14 residues. After removal of 5 bases from V and 5 bases from J, the junction contained 6 bases not matched to a gene. From germline, CDR1 is LNHDA and CDR2 SQIVND (reference sequence). The CDR3 region has the DNA TGTGCCAGTAGTGCTTACAGGGGAGACAATGAGCAGTTCTTC. It yields the protein CASSAYRGDNEQFF. The full variable domain, completed using reference TRBV19 and TRBJ2-1, is DGGITQSPKYLFRKEGQNVTLSCEQNLNHDAMYWYRQDPGQGLRLIYYSQIVNDFQKGDIAEGYSVSREKKESFPLTVTSAQKNPTAFYLCASSAYRGDNEQFFGPGTRLTVL.

The chain combines TRBV18 with TRBJ1-3; TRBD1 matches 8 bases. This CDR3 has 16 residues. Germline CDR1 and CDR2: KGHSH and LQKENI. Germline trimming cut 3 bases from V and 2 bases from J; bases unmatched to any gene: 6. As DNA, the CDR3 is TGTGCCAGCTCACCCTGGGACAGGCGCACTGGAAACACCATATATTTT. It specifies CASSPWDRRTGNTIYF.

A single count supports this clone. The chain recombines TRBV12-5 with TRBJ2-2, with TRBD1 matching over 7 bases. Unmatched junction bases numbered 13, after V lost 5 bases and J lost 4 bases. CDR1 is LGHNT, CDR2 FRNRAP, per germline. The CDR3 length is 17 residues. CDR3 sequence (DNA): TGTGCTAGTGGTCCACAGAAAGGGGACAGTAGCACCGGGGAGCTGTTTTTT. Its translation is CASGPQKGDSSTGELFF.

CDR3 in DNA: TGTGCCAGCAGTGAATATGTTGGGCCCTACGAGCAGTACTTC. Residues: CASSEYVGPYEQYF. This rearrangement joins TRBV25-1 to TRBJ2-7; no definite D call. CDR3 length equals 14 residues. Germline-derived CDR1 and CDR2 are MGHDK and SYGVNS. The germline V and J ends were trimmed by 0 bases and 2 bases, with 8 bases remaining between them.

V gene TRBV18 combines with J gene TRBJ2-1, with 9 bases lining up with TRBD2. In germline, CDR1 is KGHSH, CDR2 LQKENI. This CDR3 is 14 amino acids long. The V and J ends lost 3 bases and 7 bases, in that order; junction bases with no gene match: 4. CDR3 in DNA: TGTGCCAGCTCACCCCTTGCGGGAGGGAATGAGCAGTTCTTC. Residues: CASSPLAGGNEQFF. Looking up the rest from reference TRBV18 and TRBJ2-1 gives the full variable domain: NAGVMQNPRHLVRRRGQEARLRCSPMKGHSHVYWYRQLPEEGLKFMVYLQKENIIDESGMPKERFSAEFPKEGPSILRIQQVVRGDSAAYFCASSPLAGGNEQFFGPGTRLTVL.

This rearrangement joins TRBV18 to TRBJ1-5, with 8 bases aligning to TRBD1. The CDR3 runs 14 residues. Germline V gives CDR1 KGHSH, CDR2 LQKENI. The trim removed 0 bases at V and 7 bases at J, leaving 2 bases unmatched. The CDR3 DNA reads as TGTGCCAGCTCACCACCCGACAGGGGACAGCCCCAGCATTTT. Protein sequence: CASSPPDRGQPQHF.